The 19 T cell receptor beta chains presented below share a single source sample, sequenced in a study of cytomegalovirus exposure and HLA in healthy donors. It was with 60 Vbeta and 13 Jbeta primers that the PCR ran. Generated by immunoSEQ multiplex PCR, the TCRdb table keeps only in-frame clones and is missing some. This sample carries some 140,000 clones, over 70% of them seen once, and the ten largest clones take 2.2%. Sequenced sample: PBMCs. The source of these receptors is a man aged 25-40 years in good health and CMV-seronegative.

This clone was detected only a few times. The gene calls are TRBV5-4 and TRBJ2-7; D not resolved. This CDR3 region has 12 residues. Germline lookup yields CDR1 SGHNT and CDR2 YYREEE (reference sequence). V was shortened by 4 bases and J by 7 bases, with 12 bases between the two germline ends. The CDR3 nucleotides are TGTGCCAGCAGCCTTCCCGGTTGGGAGCAGTACTTC. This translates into CASSLPGWEQYF.

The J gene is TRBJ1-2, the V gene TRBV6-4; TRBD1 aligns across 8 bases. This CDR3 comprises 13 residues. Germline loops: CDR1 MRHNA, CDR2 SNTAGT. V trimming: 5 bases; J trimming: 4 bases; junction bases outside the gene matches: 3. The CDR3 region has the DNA TGTGCCAGCAGTCCGGACAGGGCCTATGGCTACACCTTC. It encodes CASSPDRAYGYTF.

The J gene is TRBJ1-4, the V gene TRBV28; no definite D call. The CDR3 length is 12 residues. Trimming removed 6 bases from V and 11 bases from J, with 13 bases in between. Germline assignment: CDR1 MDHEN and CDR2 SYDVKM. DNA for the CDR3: TGTGCCAGCAGCTCACAGTCGGGGAAACTGTTTTTT. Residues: CASSSQSGKLFF.

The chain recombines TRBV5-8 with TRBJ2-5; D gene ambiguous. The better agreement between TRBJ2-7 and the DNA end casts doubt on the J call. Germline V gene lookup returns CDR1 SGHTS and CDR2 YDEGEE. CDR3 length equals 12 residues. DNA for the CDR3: TGTGCCAGCAGCTTCCCACCCTACGAGCAGTACTTC. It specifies CASSFPPYEQYF.

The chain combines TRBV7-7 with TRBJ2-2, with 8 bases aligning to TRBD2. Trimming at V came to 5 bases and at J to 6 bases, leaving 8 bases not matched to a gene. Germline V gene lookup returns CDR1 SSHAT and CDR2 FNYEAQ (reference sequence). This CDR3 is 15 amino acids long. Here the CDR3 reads CASSPGLGYAGELFF. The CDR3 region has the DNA TGTGCCAGCAGCCCGGGACTAGGTTATGCCGGGGAGCTGTTTTTT.

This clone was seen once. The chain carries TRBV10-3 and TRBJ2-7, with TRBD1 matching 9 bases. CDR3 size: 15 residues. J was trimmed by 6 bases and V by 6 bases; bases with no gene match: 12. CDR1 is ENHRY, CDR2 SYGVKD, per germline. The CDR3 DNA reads TGTGCCATCAGATCTGCGGACAGGGGAATAACCGAGCAGTACTTC. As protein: CAIRSADRGITEQYF.

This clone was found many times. The CDR3 region is CASSQTPGTSYSYEQYF. The CDR3 DNA sequence: TGCGCCAGCAGCCAGACCCCAGGCACATCATACTCCTACGAGCAGTACTTC. This chain joins TRBV4-1 and TRBJ2-7; D is unresolved. The germline V gene has CDR1 MGHRA and CDR2 YSYEKL. The CDR3 length is 17 residues. The V end was cut by 3 bases, the J end by 0 bases, with 18 bases between.

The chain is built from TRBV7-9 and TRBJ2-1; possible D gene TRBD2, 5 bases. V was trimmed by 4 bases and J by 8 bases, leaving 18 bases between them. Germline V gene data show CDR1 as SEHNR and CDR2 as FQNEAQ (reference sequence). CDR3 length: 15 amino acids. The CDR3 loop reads CASSYRWGESHEQFF. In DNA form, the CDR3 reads TGTGCCAGCAGCTACCGGTGGGGAGAAAGCCATGAGCAGTTCTTC.

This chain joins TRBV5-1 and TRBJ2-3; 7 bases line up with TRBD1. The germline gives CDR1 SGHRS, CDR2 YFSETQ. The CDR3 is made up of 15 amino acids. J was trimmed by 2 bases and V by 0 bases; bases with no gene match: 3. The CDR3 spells CASSLGQGATDTQYF. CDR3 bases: TGCGCCAGCAGCTTGGGACAGGGCGCCACAGATACGCAGTATTTT.

The CDR3 protein is CASSPNPPSGRRETQYF. Here the CDR3 DNA reads TGTGCCAGCAGCCCCAACCCCCCTAGCGGGAGGAGGGAGACCCAGTACTTC. This chain links TRBV14 with TRBJ2-5; 11 nucleotides align to TRBD2. The length of the CDR3 is 17 residues. J gave up 5 bases and V 4 bases, and 12 bases lay outside the gene matches. Germline V gene data show CDR1 as SGHDN and CDR2 as FVKESK.

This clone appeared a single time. CDR3 coding DNA: TGTGCCAGCAGCGGTGACTGGGGCAGGAGAGGTTCGGGGGCCAACGTCCTGACTTTC. This codes for CASSGDWGRRGSGANVLTF. This sequence joins TRBV9 and TRBJ2-6; tentatively, D is TRBD1 (5 bases). The CDR3 covers 19 residues. Deletions cut 3 bases from V and 4 bases from J, with 23 bases between. Germline V lookup: CDR1 SGDLS, CDR2 YYNGEE.

CDR3 in amino acids: CASSVLPQVGQYF. CDR3 DNA sequence: TGTGCCAGCAGTGTCCTACCCCAGGTTGGGCAGTACTTC. The chain employs TRBV2 and TRBJ2-7; D is unclear. Germline V gene sequence: CDR1 SNHLY, CDR2 FYNNEI. Trimming took off 4 bases at V and 9 bases at J, with 16 bases between the two ends. The CDR3 totals 13 residues.

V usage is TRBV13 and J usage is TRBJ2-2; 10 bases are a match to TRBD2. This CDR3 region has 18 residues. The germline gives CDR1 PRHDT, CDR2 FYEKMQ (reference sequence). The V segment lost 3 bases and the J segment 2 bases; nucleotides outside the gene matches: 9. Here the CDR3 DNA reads TGTGCCAGCAGCTTTGGTCGAACTAGCGGGACAAACACCGGGGAGCTGTTTTTT. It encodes CASSFGRTSGTNTGELFF. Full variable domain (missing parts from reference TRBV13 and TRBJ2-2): AAGVIQSPRHLIKEKRETATLKCYPIPRHDTVYWYQQGPGQDPQFLISFYEKMQSDKGSIPDRFSAQQFSDYHSELNMSSLELGDSALYFCASSFGRTSGTNTGELFFGEGSRLTVL.

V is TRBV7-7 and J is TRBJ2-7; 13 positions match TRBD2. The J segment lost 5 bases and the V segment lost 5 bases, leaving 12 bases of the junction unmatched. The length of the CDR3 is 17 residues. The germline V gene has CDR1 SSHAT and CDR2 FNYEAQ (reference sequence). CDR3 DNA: TGTGCCAGCAGCCCTGAGCCGGGACTAGCGGGAAATCACGAGCAGTACTTC. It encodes CASSPEPGLAGNHEQYF. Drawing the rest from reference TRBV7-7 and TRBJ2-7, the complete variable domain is GAGVSQSPRYKVTKRGQDVTLRCDPISSHATLYWYQQALGQGPEFLTYFNYEAQPDKSGLPSDRFSAERPEGSISTLTIQRTEQRDSAMYRCASSPEPGLAGNHEQYFGPGTRLTVT.

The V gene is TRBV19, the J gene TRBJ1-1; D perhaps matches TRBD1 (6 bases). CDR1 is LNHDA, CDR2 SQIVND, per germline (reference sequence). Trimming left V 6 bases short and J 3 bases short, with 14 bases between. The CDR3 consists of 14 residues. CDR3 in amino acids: CASSPRGSDTEAFF. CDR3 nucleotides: TGTGCCAGTAGCCCGAGGGGGAGCGACACTGAAGCTTTCTTT.

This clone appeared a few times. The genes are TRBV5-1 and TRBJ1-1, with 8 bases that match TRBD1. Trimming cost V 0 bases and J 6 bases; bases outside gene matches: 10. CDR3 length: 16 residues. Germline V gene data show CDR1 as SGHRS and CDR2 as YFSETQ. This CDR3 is CASSLGEGQGASEAFF. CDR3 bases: TGCGCCAGCAGCTTGGGGGAGGGGCAGGGGGCTTCTGAAGCTTTCTTT.

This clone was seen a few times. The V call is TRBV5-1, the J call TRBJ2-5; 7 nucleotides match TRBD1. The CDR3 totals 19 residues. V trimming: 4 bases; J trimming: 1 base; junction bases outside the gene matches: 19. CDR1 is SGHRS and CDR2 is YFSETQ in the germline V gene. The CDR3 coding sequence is TGCGCCAGCAGCCCACTTGTGGGGTCCCGGGACAGAGTCCAAGAGACCCAGTACTTC. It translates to CASSPLVGSRDRVQETQYF.

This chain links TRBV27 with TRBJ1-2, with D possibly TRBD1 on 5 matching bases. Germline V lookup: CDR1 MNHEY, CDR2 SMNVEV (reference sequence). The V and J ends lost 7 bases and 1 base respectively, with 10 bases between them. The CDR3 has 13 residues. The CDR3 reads CASTGGNNYGYTF. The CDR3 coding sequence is TGTGCCAGCACCGGGGGGAATAACTATGGCTACACCTTC.

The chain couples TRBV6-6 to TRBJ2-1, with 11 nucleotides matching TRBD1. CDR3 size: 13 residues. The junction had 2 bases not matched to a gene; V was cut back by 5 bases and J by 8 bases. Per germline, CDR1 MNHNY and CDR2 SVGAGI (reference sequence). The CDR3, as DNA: TGTGCCAGCAGTAGGGACAGGGGGTATGAGCAGTTCTTC. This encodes CASSRDRGYEQFF.